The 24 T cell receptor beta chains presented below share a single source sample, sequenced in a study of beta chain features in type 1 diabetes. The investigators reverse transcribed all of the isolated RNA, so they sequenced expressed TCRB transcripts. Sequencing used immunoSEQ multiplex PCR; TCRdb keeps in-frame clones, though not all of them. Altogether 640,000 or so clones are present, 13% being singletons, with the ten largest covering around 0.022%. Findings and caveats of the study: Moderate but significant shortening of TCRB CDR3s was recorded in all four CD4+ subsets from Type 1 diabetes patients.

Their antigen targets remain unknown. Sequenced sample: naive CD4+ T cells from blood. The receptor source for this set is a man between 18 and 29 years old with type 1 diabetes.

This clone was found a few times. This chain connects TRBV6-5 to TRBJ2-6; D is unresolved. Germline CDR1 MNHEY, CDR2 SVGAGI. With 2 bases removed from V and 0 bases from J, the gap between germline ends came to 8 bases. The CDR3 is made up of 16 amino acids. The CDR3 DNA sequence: TGTGCCAGCAGTTACCGGGCAGGCTCTGGGGCCAACGTCCTGACTTTC. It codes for CASSYRAGSGANVLTF.

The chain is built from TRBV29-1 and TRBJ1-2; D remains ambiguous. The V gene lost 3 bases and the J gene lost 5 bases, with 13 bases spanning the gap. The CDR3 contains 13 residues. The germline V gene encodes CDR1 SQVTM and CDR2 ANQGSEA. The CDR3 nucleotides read TGCAGCGTTGACCTAAACGGGGTTTATGGCTACACCTTC. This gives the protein CSVDLNGVYGYTF.

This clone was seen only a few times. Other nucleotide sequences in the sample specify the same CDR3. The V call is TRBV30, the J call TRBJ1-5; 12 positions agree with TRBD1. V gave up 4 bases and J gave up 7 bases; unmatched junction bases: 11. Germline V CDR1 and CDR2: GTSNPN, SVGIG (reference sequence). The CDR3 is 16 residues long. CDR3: CAWTGPGTGGGQPQHF. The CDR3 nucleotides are TGTGCCTGGACCGGTCCCGGGACAGGGGGCGGGCAGCCCCAGCATTTT.

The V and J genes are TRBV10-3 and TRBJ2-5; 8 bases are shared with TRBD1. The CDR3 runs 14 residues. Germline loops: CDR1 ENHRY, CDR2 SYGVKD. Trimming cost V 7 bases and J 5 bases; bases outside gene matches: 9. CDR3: CAITDQGARETQYF. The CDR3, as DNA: TGTGCCATCACCGACCAGGGGGCGCGGGAGACCCAGTACTTC.

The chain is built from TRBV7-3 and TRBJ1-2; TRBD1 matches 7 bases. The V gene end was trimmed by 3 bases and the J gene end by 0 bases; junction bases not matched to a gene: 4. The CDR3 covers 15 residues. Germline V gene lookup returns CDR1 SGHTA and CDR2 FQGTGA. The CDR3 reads CASSFDRVSNYGYTF. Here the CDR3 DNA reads TGTGCCAGCAGCTTCGACAGGGTATCTAACTATGGCTACACCTTC.

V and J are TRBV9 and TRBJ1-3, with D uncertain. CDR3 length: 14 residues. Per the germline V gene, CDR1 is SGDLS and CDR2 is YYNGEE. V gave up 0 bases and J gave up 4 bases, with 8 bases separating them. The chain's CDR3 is CASSVESSGNTIYF. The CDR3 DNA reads TGTGCCAGCAGCGTAGAAAGCTCCGGAAACACCATATATTTT.

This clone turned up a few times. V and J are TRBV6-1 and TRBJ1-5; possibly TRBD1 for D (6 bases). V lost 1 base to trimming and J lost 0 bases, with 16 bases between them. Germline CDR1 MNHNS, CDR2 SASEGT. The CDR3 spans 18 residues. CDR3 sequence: CASSEGFRGAVSNQPQHF. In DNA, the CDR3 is TGTGCCAGCAGTGAAGGATTCAGGGGCGCCGTTAGCAATCAGCCCCAGCATTTT.

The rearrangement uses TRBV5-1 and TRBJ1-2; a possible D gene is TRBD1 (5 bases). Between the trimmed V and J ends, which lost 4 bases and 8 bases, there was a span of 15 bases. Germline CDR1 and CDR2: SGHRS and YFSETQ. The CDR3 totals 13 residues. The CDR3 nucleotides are TGCGCCAGCAGCGAGAGAGGCAGGGAAGGCTACACCTTC. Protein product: CASSERGREGYTF.

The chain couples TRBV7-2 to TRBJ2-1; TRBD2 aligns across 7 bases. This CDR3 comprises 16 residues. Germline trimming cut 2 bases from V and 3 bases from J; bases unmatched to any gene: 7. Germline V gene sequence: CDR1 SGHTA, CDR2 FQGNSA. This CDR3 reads CASSLNPAGNYNEQFF. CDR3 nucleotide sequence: TGTGCCAGCAGCTTAAATCCAGCGGGGAACTACAATGAGCAGTTCTTC.

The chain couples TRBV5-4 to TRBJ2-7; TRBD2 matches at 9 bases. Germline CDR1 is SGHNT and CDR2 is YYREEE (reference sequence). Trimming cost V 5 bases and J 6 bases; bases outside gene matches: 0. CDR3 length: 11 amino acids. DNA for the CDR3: TGTGCCAGCAGAGCGGGGGGCGAGCAGTACTTC. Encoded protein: CASRAGGEQYF.

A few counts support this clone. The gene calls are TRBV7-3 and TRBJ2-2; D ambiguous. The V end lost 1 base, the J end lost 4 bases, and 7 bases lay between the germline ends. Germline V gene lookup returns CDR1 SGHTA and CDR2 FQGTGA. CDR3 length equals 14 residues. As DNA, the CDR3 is TGTGCCAGCAGCTTAATGGGTACCACCGGGGAGCTGTTTTTT. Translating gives CASSLMGTTGELFF.

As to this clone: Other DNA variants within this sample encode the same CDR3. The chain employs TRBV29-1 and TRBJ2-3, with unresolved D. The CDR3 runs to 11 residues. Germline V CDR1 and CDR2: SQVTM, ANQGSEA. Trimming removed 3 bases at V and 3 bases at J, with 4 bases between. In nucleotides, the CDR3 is TGCAGCGTTGAGGGGACAGATACGCAGTATTTT. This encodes CSVEGTDTQYF.

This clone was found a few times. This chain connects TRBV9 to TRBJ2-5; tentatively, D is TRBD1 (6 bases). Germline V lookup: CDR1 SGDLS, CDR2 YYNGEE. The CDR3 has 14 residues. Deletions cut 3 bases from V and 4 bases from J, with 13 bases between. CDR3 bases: TGTGCCAGCAGCGCCTCACAGGGTGGAGAGACCCAGTACTTC. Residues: CASSASQGGETQYF. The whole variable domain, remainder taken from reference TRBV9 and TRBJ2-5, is DSGVTQTPKHLITATGQRVTLRCSPRSGDLSVYWYQQSLDQGLQFLIQYYNGEERAKGNILERFSAQQFPDLHSELNLSSLELGDSALYFCASSASQGGETQYFGPGTRLLVL.

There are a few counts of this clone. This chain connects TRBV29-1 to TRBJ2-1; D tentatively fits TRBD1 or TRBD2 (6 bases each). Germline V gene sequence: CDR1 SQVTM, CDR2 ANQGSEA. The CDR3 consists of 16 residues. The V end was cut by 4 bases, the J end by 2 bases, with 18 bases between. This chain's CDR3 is CSVGDSRGLPYNEQFF. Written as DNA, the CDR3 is TGCAGCGTTGGGGATTCCAGGGGACTCCCCTACAATGAGCAGTTCTTC.

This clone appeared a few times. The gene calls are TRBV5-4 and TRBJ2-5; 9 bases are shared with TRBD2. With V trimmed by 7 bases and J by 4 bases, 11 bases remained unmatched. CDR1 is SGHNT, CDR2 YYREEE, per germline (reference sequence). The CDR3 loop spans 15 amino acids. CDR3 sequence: CASAHGGGAGETQYF. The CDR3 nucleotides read TGTGCCAGCGCTCACGGCGGGGGGGCAGGAGAGACCCAGTACTTC.

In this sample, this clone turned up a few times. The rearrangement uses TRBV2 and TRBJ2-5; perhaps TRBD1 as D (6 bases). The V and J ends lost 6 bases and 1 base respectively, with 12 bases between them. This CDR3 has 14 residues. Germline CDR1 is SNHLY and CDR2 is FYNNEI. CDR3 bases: TGTGCCAGCAGGCGGACAGTTCTCCAAGAGACCCAGTACTTC. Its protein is CASRRTVLQETQYF.

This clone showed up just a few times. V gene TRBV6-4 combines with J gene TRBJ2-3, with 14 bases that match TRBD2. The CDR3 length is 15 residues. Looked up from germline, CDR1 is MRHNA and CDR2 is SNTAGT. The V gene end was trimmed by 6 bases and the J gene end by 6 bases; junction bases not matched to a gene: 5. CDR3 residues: CASRKTSGGVDTQYF. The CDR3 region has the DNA TGTGCCAGCAGGAAGACTAGCGGGGGGGTTGATACGCAGTATTTT.

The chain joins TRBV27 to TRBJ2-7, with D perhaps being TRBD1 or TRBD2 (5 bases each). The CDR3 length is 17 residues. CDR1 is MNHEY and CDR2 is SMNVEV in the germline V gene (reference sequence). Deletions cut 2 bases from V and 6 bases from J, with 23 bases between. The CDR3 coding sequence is TGTGCCAGCAGTTTAGGGGCCCCCGGGGTCTCGGGTAGCGAGCAGTACTTC. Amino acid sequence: CASSLGAPGVSGSEQYF.

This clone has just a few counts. The CDR3 DNA sequence: TGTGCCAGCAGCTTGTGGGTACAGCCTTACGAGCAGTACTTC. Protein product: CASSLWVQPYEQYF. The chain links TRBV5-6 to TRBJ2-7; D is uncertain. The CDR3 runs to 14 residues. From germline, CDR1 is SGHDT and CDR2 YYEEEE. Trimming removed 1 base from V and 4 bases from J, with 12 bases in between.

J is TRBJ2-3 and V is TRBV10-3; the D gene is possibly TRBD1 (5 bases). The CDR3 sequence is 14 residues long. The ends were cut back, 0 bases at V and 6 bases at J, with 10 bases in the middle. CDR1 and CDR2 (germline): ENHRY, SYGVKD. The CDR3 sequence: CAISESGEWDTQYF. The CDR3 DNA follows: TGTGCCATCAGTGAGTCAGGGGAATGGGATACGCAGTATTTT.

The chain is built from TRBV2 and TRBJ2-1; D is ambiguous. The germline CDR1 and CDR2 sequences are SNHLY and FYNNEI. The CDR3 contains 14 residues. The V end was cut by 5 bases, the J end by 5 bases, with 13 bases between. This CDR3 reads CASSPLEAHNEQFF. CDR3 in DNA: TGTGCCAGCAGTCCTCTAGAGGCCCACAATGAGCAGTTCTTC.

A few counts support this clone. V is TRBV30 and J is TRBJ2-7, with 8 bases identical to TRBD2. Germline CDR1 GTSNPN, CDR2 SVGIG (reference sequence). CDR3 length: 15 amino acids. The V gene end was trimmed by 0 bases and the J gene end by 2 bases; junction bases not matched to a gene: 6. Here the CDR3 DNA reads TGTGCCTGGAGTGTTGTGGCGGGGGGTACCTACGAGCAGTACTTC. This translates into CAWSVVAGGTYEQYF.

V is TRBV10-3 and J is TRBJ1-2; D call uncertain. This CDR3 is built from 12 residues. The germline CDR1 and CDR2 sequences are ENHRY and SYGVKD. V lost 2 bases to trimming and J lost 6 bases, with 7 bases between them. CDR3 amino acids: CAISEGADGYTF. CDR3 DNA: TGTGCCATCAGTGAGGGTGCAGATGGCTACACCTTC.

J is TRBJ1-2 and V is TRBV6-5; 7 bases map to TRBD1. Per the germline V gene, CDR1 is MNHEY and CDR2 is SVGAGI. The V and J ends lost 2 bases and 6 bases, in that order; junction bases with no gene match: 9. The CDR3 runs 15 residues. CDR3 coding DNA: TGTGCCAGCAGTTACCGCGACAGGGTCTGGGATGGCTACACCTTC. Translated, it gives CASSYRDRVWDGYTF.